The 5 T cell receptor beta chains below come from one sample, sequenced in a study of blood T cell repertoires in COVID-19. Profiling relied on immunoSEQ multiplex PCR, and the TCRdb table lists in-frame clones only, not all of them. The sample shows around 330,000 clones, over 85% of them seen only once. The sequenced sample consisted of PBMCs or T cells enriched from blood (not recorded which). The receptors were gathered from a man in his fifties or sixties who had recovered from COVID-19.

V and J are TRBV5-1 and TRBJ2-2; weak D call: TRBD1 (5 bases). The CDR3 runs to 15 residues. V was cut by 3 bases and J by 1 base, with 10 bases left in between. Germline V gives CDR1 SGHRS, CDR2 YFSETQ. DNA for the CDR3: TGCGCCAGCAGCTGGAATCAGGGGAACACCGGGGAGCTGTTTTTT. This encodes CASSWNQGNTGELFF.

This rearrangement joins TRBV30 to TRBJ2-7, with a tentative D call TRBD1 (6 bases). V lost 3 bases to trimming and J lost 2 bases, with 14 bases between them. This CDR3 spans 14 amino acids. CDR1 and CDR2 (germline): GTSNPN, SVGIG (reference sequence). CDR3 in DNA: TGTGCCTGGAGGAAAGGGGGACAAACCTACGAGCAGTACTTC. Amino acids: CAWRKGGQTYEQYF.

CDR3 region: CASSFGGVGMNTEAFF. CDR3 in DNA: TGCGCCAGCAGCTTCGGAGGAGTCGGGATGAACACTGAAGCTTTCTTT. The J gene is TRBJ1-1, the V gene TRBV5-1; D is ambiguous. The CDR3 is made up of 16 amino acids. V lost 2 bases and J lost 0, with 14 bases in between. The germline V gene encodes CDR1 SGHRS and CDR2 YFSETQ.

The CDR3 nucleotides are TGTGCCAGCAGCAAAGAATTTGTTAAGGGGGCGGGGCTAGGGAGAAATCAGCCCCAGCATTTT. It encodes CASSKEFVKGAGLGRNQPQHF. The genes are TRBV21-1 and TRBJ1-5; the DNA was not used to check the table's D call, TRBD1. TRBV21-1 is a pseudogene. This CDR3 comprises 21 residues.

This clone was picked up a small number of times. The genes are TRBV5-1 and TRBJ1-1; D is unclear. The CDR3 is 14 residues long. Trimming removed 2 bases at V and 0 bases at J, with 8 bases between. Germline V gene sequence: CDR1 SGHRS, CDR2 YFSETQ. This CDR3 reads CASSFVNMNTEAFF. As DNA, the CDR3 is TGCGCCAGCAGCTTCGTAAACATGAACACTGAAGCTTTCTTT.